The 8 T cell receptor beta chains reported below all come from one sample, sequenced in a study of T-cell reconstitution after alpha-beta-depleted transplantation in children. This sample's TCRbeta library carried unique molecular identifier barcodes. TCRdb redid the calling of the PCR reads with MiXCR, one entry per CDR3 protein. Among fewer than 550,000 distinct CDR3 sequences listed, over 9.5% were seen once. Sequencing was performed on PBMCs, mostly from graft donor cells, taken 180 days after TCRalphabeta/CD19-depleted stem cell transplant. These receptors were taken from a female patient under 10 years old who had a stem cell transplant for aplastic anemia, so the T cells may come from the graft donor.

A note on this clonotype: One junction end disagrees with the germline gene, perhaps due to a read error. The V call is TRBV12-3 or TRBV12-4, the J call TRBJ2-1, with 9 positions matching TRBD2. The CDR3 consists of 18 residues. Written as DNA, the CDR3 is TGTGCCATCAGTTTCCCGACTAGCGGCTCCCCGACCTACAATGAGCAGTTCTTC. The encoded protein is CAISFPTSGSPTYNEQFF.

At least ten counts were recorded for this clonotype. J is TRBJ1-3 and V is TRBV5-1; TRBD1 is a possible D gene (5 bases). The CDR3 runs to 15 residues. Trimming took off 3 bases at V and 2 bases at J, with 12 bases between the two ends. Germline V gene sequence: CDR1 SGHRS, CDR2 YFSETQ. The CDR3 bases are TGCGCCAGCAGCTCCGGGACGGGCCCTGGAAACACCATATATTTT. Its translation: CASSSGTGPGNTIYF.

This chain joins TRBV20-1 and TRBJ2-5; D might be TRBD2 (6 bases). CDR3 length: 16 residues. Looked up from germline, CDR1 is DFQATT and CDR2 is SNEGSKA (reference sequence). Between the trimmed V and J ends, which lost 5 bases and 0 bases, there was a span of 19 bases. CDR3 in DNA: TGCAGTGCTCCCTCAGGTAGCGGCCCGTACCAAGAGACCCAGTACTTC. This gives the protein CSAPSGSGPYQETQYF.

Concerning this clonotype: A much larger clonotype is one base distant, so this may be a read error. V gene TRBV12-3 or TRBV12-4 combines with J gene TRBJ2-6; possible D gene TRBD1, 5 bases. This CDR3 comprises 16 residues. Written as DNA, the CDR3 is TGTGCCAGCAGTCGCTCCGCAGCCTCTGGGGCCAACGGCCTGACTTTC. Its translation is CASSRSAASGANGLTF.

This clonotype was counted between two and nine times. The chain uses TRBV4-3 and TRBJ2-3; 10 bases line up with TRBD1. V shed 0 bases and J 2 bases; nucleotides not matched to a gene: 14. Germline V CDR1 and CDR2: LGHNA, YSLEER. There are 20 residues in the CDR3. The CDR3 region has the DNA TGCGCCAGCAGCCAAGATCTAGGAGACAGGGGGCGCGTGTCCACAGATACGCAGTATTTT. Residues: CASSQDLGDRGRVSTDTQYF.

This clonotype was detected a few times. The chain carries TRBV7-9 and TRBJ2-5; a possible D gene is TRBD2 (6 bases). Trimming took off 7 bases at V and 1 base at J, with 7 bases between the two ends. Per germline, CDR1 SEHNR and CDR2 FQNEAQ (reference sequence). The CDR3 totals 12 residues. The CDR3 sequence: CASTGSQETQYF. CDR3 bases: TGTGCCAGCACCGGGAGCCAAGAGACCCAGTACTTC. The whole variable domain, filled in from reference TRBV7-9 and TRBJ2-5, reads DTGVSQNPRHKITKRGQNVTFRCDPISEHNRLYWYRQTLGQGPEFLTYFQNEAQLEKSRLLSDRFSAERPKGSFSTLEIQRTEQGDSAMYLCASTGSQETQYFGPGTRLLVL.

CDR3 residues: CASSFTKGHSQGEKLFF. The DNA of the CDR3 is TGCGCCAGCAGCTTCACCAAGGGACACTCACAGGGTGAAAAACTGTTTTTT. The chain has TRBV5-1 and TRBJ1-4; tentative D call: TRBD1 (6 bases). This CDR3 has 17 residues. Per the germline V gene, CDR1 is SGHRS and CDR2 is YFSETQ. The V end was cut by 2 bases, the J end by 7 bases, with 21 bases between.

This clonotype was observed a few times. The V call is TRBV24-1, the J call TRBJ2-1, with 9 bases lining up with TRBD2. With V trimmed by 1 base and J by 4 bases, 10 bases remained unmatched. The CDR3 runs 18 residues. Germline values: CDR1 KGHDR, CDR2 SFDVKD. The CDR3 spells CATSDFRGGRGLYNEQFF. DNA of the CDR3: TGTGCCACCAGTGATTTCAGGGGCGGGAGGGGCCTTTACAATGAGCAGTTCTTC.